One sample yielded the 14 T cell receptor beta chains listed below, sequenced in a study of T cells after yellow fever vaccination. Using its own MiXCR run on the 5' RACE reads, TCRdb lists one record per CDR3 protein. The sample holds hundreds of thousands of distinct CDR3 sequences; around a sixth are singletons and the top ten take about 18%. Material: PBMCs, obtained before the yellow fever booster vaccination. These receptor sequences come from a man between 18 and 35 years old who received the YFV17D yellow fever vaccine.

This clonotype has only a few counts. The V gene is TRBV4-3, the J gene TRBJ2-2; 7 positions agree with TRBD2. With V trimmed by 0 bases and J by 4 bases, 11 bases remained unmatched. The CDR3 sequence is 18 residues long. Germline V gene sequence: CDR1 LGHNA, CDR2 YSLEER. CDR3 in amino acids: CASSQEGVAGVFTGELFF. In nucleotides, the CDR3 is TGCGCCAGCAGCCAAGAAGGGGTAGCGGGTGTCTTCACCGGGGAGCTGTTTTTT.

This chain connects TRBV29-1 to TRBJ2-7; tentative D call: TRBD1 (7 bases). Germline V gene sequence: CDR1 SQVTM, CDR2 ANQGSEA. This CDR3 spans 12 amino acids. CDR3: CRNRGTAYEQYV. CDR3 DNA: TGCAGAAACCGCGGGACAGCCTACGAGCAGTACGTC.

CDR3 coding DNA: TGTGCCAGCAACCTACAGGGTCAAGGGACTGAAGCTTTCTTT. Protein sequence: CASNLQGQGTEAFF. The chain links TRBV2 to TRBJ1-1; tentatively, D is TRBD1 (6 bases). Trimming removed 7 bases at V and 5 bases at J, with 17 bases between. Germline V gene sequence: CDR1 SNHLY, CDR2 FYNNEI. This CDR3 comprises 14 residues.

The CDR3 bases are TGTGCCAGCGCTAAGGGACAGGGGGAGACCCAGTACTTC. As protein: CASAKGQGETQYF. This chain links TRBV28 with TRBJ2-5, with 10 bases matching TRBD1. Germline CDR1 and CDR2: MDHEN and SYDVKM. This CDR3 contains 13 residues. Germline trimming cut 8 bases from V and 5 bases from J; bases unmatched to any gene: 5.

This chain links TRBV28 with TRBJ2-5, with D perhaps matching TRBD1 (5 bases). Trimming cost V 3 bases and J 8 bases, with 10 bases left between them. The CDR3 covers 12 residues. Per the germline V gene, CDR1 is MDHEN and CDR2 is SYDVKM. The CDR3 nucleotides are TGTGCCAGCAGTTTTGGGGCTGGAACCCAGTACTTC. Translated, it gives CASSFGAGTQYF.

This CDR3 reads CASSLSRDSANTGELFF. CDR3 nucleotides: TGTGCCAGCAGCTTATCTCGGGACAGCGCGAACACCGGGGAGCTGTTTTTT. V is TRBV7-9 and J is TRBJ2-2, with TRBD1 matching over 7 bases. The germline V gene encodes CDR1 SEHNR and CDR2 FQNEAQ (reference sequence). The CDR3 loop spans 17 amino acids. V lost 2 bases and J lost 0; bases outside the gene matches: 6.

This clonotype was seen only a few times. Here the CDR3 reads CASSFAGSSYNEQFF. The CDR3 DNA reads TGTGCCAGCAGCTTTGCAGGGAGCTCCTACAATGAGCAGTTCTTC. This chain joins TRBV7-3 and TRBJ2-1; D possibly matches TRBD1 or TRBD2 (5 bases each). The V gene lost 3 bases and the J gene lost 0 bases, with 9 bases spanning the gap. This CDR3 is built from 15 residues. Germline CDR1 is SGHTA and CDR2 is FQGTGA.

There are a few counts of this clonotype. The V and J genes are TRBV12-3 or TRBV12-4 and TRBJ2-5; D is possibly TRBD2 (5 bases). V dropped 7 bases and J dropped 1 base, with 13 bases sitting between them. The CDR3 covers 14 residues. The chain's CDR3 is CASTLRGSQETQYF. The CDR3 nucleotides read TGTGCCAGCACCCTCCGGGGTTCCCAAGAGACCCAGTACTTC.

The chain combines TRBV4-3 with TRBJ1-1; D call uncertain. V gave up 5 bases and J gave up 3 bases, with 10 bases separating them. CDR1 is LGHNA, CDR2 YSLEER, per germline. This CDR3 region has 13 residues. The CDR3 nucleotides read TGCGCCAGCAGCTCGACTGGGTACACTGAAGCTTTCTTT. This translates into CASSSTGYTEAFF.

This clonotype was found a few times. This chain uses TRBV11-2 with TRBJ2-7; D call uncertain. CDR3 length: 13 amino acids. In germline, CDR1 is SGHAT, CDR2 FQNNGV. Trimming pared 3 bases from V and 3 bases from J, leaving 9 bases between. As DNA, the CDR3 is TGTGCCAGCAGCTTTGGGCGCGACTACGAGCAGTACTTC. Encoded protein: CASSFGRDYEQYF. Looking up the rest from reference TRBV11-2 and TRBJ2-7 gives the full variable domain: EAGVAQSPRYKIIEKRQSVAFWCNPISGHATLYWYQQILGQGPKLLIQFQNNGVVDDSQLPKDRFSAERLKGVDSTLKIQPAKLEDSAVYLCASSFGRDYEQYFGPGTRLTVT.

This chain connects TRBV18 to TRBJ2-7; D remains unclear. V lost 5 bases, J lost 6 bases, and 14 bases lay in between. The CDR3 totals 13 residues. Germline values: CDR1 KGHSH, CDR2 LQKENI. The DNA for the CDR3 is TGTGCCAGCTCATTCCTCGACATGCCCGAGCAGTACTTC. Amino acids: CASSFLDMPEQYF.

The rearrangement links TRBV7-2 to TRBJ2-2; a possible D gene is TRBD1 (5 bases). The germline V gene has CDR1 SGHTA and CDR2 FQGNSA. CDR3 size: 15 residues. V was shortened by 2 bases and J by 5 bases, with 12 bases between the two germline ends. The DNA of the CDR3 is TGTGCCAGCAGCTTAAGGGGTTTGGAGACCGGGGAGCTGTTTTTT. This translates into CASSLRGLETGELFF.

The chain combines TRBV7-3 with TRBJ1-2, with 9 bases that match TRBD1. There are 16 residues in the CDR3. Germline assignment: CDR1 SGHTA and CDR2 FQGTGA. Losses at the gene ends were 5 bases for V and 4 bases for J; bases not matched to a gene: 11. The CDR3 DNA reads TGTGCCAGCAGCGAAAACCACGGACAGGGGACCTATGGCTACACCTTC. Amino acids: CASSENHGQGTYGYTF.

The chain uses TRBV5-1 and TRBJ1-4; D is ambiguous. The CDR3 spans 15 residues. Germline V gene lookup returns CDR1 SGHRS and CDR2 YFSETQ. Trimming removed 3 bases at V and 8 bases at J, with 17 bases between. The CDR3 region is CASSSGWTAEEKLFF. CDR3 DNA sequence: TGCGCCAGCAGCTCGGGATGGACCGCCGAAGAAAAACTGTTTTTT.